The clone carrying this TCR beta chain was counted between two and nine times. No antigen is known for it. The record originates from a study of post-analysis software for immune sequencing data. Whole-study context: Several disease courses (relapsing-remitting, secondary progressive and progressive-relapsing) of multiple sclerosis were included. General study findings and limits: Controls' normalized Chao1 diversity significantly exceeded that of multiple sclerosis patients. Comparison of patients with controls showed 4 to 6 TRBV segments more frequent in patients, TRBV5-6, TRBV5-1 and TRBV20-1 among them. Batch-mates among the samples co-clustered strongly by F measure.

Losses at the gene ends were 2 bases for V and 4 bases for J; bases not matched to a gene: 5. CDR3 length: 16 amino acids. Germline CDR1 and CDR2: ENHRY and SYGVKD. Carried by the TCR beta cDNA libraries were unique molecular identifiers. Each CDR3 protein is one row after TCRdb ran MiXCR on the PCR reads. This repertoire shows about 570,000 distinct CDR3 sequences, around 31% found once; its top ten account for 4.5% to 7.5%. The chain carries TRBV10-3 and TRBJ2-5, with 12 bases matching TRBD1. The clonotype was recovered from a girl aged 2-17 years with multiple sclerosis. Sequenced sample: blood. CDR3 in amino acids: CAISEVPGQGAETQYF. The CDR3 DNA follows: TGTGCCATCAGTGAGGTGCCGGGACAGGGGGCAGAGACCCAGTACTTC.